This T cell receptor beta chain was sequenced for a study of T cells after yellow fever vaccination. Study in general: In the case of low-cell-number fractions, SMART-Seq v4 Ultra Low Input was used for preparation.

TCRdb reprocessed the 5' RACE reads with MiXCR, giving one entry per CDR3 protein. The repertoire includes about 260,000 distinct CDR3 sequences, 13% of them detected once, and roughly 0.5% sits in the top ten. With regard to this clonotype: Its antigen is as yet unknown.

Trimming took 4 bases from V and 5 from J, leaving 19 bases between them. Germline-derived CDR1 and CDR2 are SGHDT and YYEEEE. This CDR3 has 16 residues. Broader study findings: The secondary response showed a weaker magnitude and a faster peak, day 5 versus 15. Overlap between CD4 and CD8 compartments was detected for a small share of clonotypes.

The source is a man in his thirties or forties who received the YFV17D yellow fever vaccine. The rearrangement links TRBV5-6 to TRBJ2-1; D gene ambiguous. Sample: CD4+ T cells sorted from PBMCs, taken 45 days after the yellow fever booster vaccination. The CDR3 nucleotides are TGTGCCAGCAGCCCATATAGTAGGTCATGGAACAATGAGCAGTTCTTC. Translating it yields CASSPYSRSWNNEQFF.